The 17 T cell receptor beta chains in this list originate from one sample, sequenced in a study of post-analysis software for immune sequencing data. Study-wide results and caveats: With TRBV5-6, TRBV5-1 and TRBV20-1 included, about five TRBV segments were more frequent in patients than in controls.

Every TCR beta cDNA library bore unique molecular identifiers. Each CDR3 protein gets one entry after TCRdb re-called the PCR reads with MiXCR. The table lists about 800,000 distinct CDR3 sequences, 25% to 30% of them singletons. The antigens these receptors bind are not known. The specimen was blood. Receptors originate from a girl under 18 with multiple sclerosis.

Regarding this clonotype: A single base separates this from a much larger clone, so it may be a read error. The DNA for the CDR3 is TGCGTCAGCAGCTTGGCCGGGACAGTCAACACTGAAGCTTTCTTT. This codes for CVSSLAGTVNTEAFF. The V call is TRBV5-1, the J call TRBJ1-1; TRBD1 matches at 7 bases. The CDR3 loop spans 15 amino acids. Germline V lookup: CDR1 SGHRS, CDR2 YFSETQ. The full variable domain, with the rest looked up from reference TRBV5-1 and TRBJ1-1, is KAGVTQTPRYLIKTRGQQVTLSCSPISGHRSVSWYQQTPGQGLQFLFEYFSETQRNKGNFPGRFSGRQFSNSRSEMNVSTLELGDSALYLCVSSLAGTVNTEAFFGQGTRLTVV.

V gene TRBV7-2 combines with J gene TRBJ2-3, with a tentative D call TRBD2 (6 bases). The CDR3 has 15 amino acids. Trimming took 1 base from V and 4 from J, leaving 12 bases between them. CDR1 and CDR2 from the germline V gene are SGHTA and FQGNSA. CDR3 loop: CASSLESTSSDTQYF. The CDR3 bases are TGTGCCAGCAGCTTAGAGTCTACTAGCTCAGATACGCAGTATTTT.

On this clonotype itself: This may come from a read error, since a much larger clone is one base off. The rearrangement uses TRBV5-4 and TRBJ2-7; D is unclear. CDR3 size: 15 residues. In germline, CDR1 is SGHNT, CDR2 YYREEE (reference sequence). Trimming stripped 0 bases from V and 7 bases from J, with 17 bases between. The CDR3 DNA reads as TGTGCCAGCAGCTTGGCACAGAGAAACTACAATGAGCAGTACTTC. This encodes CASSLAQRNYNEQYF. The full variable domain, its missing parts supplied by reference TRBV5-4 and TRBJ2-7, is ETGVTQSPTHLIKTRGQQVTLRCSSQSGHNTVSWYQQALGQGPQFIFQYYREEENGRGNFPPRFSGLQFPNYSSELNVNALELDDSALYLCASSLAQRNYNEQYFGPGTRLTVT.

In this sample, this clonotype turned up many times. The chain recombines TRBV29-1 with TRBJ1-2; 9 positions match TRBD1. V shed 6 bases, J shed 2 bases, and the junction held 7 bases outside the gene matches. Per the germline V gene, CDR1 is SQVTM and CDR2 is ANQGSEA. The CDR3 totals 14 residues. The CDR3 DNA reads TGCAGCGTCGCTATTACAGGGGGCAACTATGGCTACACCTTC. It is translated as CSVAITGGNYGYTF.

This clonotype was seen once. J is TRBJ1-3 and V is TRBV15, with D possibly TRBD1 on 6 matching bases. The CDR3 totals 17 residues. The V end lost 0 bases, the J end lost 0 bases, and 12 bases lay between the germline ends. Germline lookup yields CDR1 LNHNV and CDR2 YYDKDF (reference sequence). Here the CDR3 reads CATSRDPTGLSGNTIYF. The CDR3 DNA sequence: TGTGCCACCAGCAGAGATCCTACAGGGCTCTCTGGAAACACCATATATTTT.

The rearrangement uses TRBV29-1 and TRBJ2-3; D is ambiguous. This CDR3 contains 11 residues. V was clipped by 6 bases and J by 5 bases, with 9 bases between them. The germline V gene encodes CDR1 SQVTM and CDR2 ANQGSEA. The DNA of the CDR3 is TGCAGCGTCACTGACGGAGATACGCAGTATTTT. Encoded protein: CSVTDGDTQYF.

Comments on this clonotype: One base away lies a much larger clone, so this may be a sequencing read error. The J gene is TRBJ2-7, the V gene TRBV12-3 or TRBV12-4; 7 bases are a match to TRBD2. V lost 5 bases and J lost 3; bases outside the gene matches: 7. CDR3 length equals 14 residues. The CDR3 DNA is TGTGCCAGCAGTACCCGGGAGGCGGGCTACGAGCAGTACTTC. Its translation is CASSTREAGYEQYF.

This clonotype was recorded a few times. This sequence joins TRBV4-3 and TRBJ2-4; no clear D. Trimming removed 4 bases at V and 7 bases at J, with 14 bases between. The CDR3 runs to 14 residues. The V gene's germline CDR1 is LGHNA and CDR2 YSLEER. The CDR3 region is CASSPQQRGNIQYF. CDR3 nucleotide sequence: TGCGCCAGCAGCCCCCAGCAGCGTGGGAACATTCAGTACTTC.

This clonotype has only a few counts. This rearrangement joins TRBV11-2 to TRBJ1-6; no clear D gene. The CDR3 contains 14 residues. Germline V lookup: CDR1 SGHAT, CDR2 FQNNGV. V was trimmed by 1 base and J by 7 bases, leaving 8 bases between them. The CDR3 region is CASSLGPVNSPLHF. DNA of the CDR3: TGTGCCAGCAGCTTAGGCCCCGTGAATTCACCCCTCCACTTT.

In its sample, this clonotype was seen a few times. This chain connects TRBV6-5 to TRBJ2-7, with TRBD1 matching over 7 bases. V dropped 6 bases and J dropped 7; count of bases not matched to a gene: 9. Germline CDR1 reads MNHEY; CDR2 reads SVGAGI. The CDR3 has 13 residues. For the CDR3, the DNA is TGTGCCAGCAGACGGACAGGCGAGTTGGAGCAGTACTTC. As protein: CASRRTGELEQYF.

The J gene is TRBJ2-3, the V gene TRBV18; D is uncertain. Germline loops: CDR1 KGHSH, CDR2 LQKENI. CDR3 length: 16 residues. Trimming removed 0 bases at V and 2 bases at J, with 12 bases between. The CDR3 DNA follows: TGTGCCAGCTCACCACCACGGCGGTTCCTCACAGATACGCAGTATTTT. This encodes CASSPPRRFLTDTQYF.

CDR3 sequence: CASSLKDGGGPRVGYTF. DNA of the CDR3: TGTGCCAGCAGCTTAAAGGACGGCGGCGGACCGAGAGTTGGCTACACCTTC. The V gene is TRBV7-9, the J gene TRBJ1-2; D call uncertain. V shed 2 bases and J shed 7 bases, with 23 bases lying between them. Per the germline V gene, CDR1 is SEHNR and CDR2 is FQNEAQ (reference sequence). The CDR3 is 17 amino acids.

The J gene is TRBJ1-2, the V gene TRBV10-3; D gene unclear. Germline CDR1 and CDR2: ENHRY and SYGVKD. Trimming took off 5 bases at V and 3 bases at J, with 10 bases between the two ends. The CDR3 runs 13 residues. CDR3 amino acids: CAISPAQDYGYTF. DNA of the CDR3: TGTGCCATCAGTCCCGCGCAGGACTATGGCTACACCTTC.

The sample holds many counts of this clonotype. The chain is built from TRBV29-1 and TRBJ2-5; 10 bases fit TRBD1. The CDR3 length is 14 residues. The germline CDR1 and CDR2 sequences are SQVTM and ANQGSEA. V lost 7 bases, J lost 2 bases, and 7 bases stayed unmatched. CDR3 nucleotide sequence: TGCAGCGCGAGGGACAGGGGCTTTCAAGAGACCCAGTACTTC. Residues: CSARDRGFQETQYF.

This clonotype was picked up many times. The chain couples TRBV29-1 to TRBJ2-1; unclear D gene. V was pared by 6 bases and J by 5 bases, with 14 bases between. Germline V gene data show CDR1 as SQVTM and CDR2 as ANQGSEA. The CDR3 is 13 residues long. Written as DNA, the CDR3 is TGCAGCGTCGGACGGATTGCAAACAATGAGCAGTTCTTC. This sequence encodes CSVGRIANNEQFF.

The chain is built from TRBV4-1 and TRBJ1-1; no reliable D call. Germline lookup yields CDR1 MGHRA and CDR2 YSYEKL. The length of the CDR3 is 15 residues. V was trimmed by 2 bases and J by 10 bases, leaving 20 bases between them. DNA of the CDR3: TGCGCCAGCAGCCAAAAAGACCGGGAGGTTTCGCGAGCTTTCTTT. It yields the protein CASSQKDREVSRAFF.

This chain connects TRBV20-1 to TRBJ1-4; tentatively, D is TRBD1 (5 bases). Trimming pared 1 base from V and 0 bases from J, leaving 12 bases between. The CDR3 has 16 residues. Germline V lookup: CDR1 DFQATT, CDR2 SNEGSKA (reference sequence). This chain's CDR3 is CSARGPQGATNEKLFF. The CDR3 coding sequence is TGCAGTGCTAGAGGTCCCCAGGGCGCAACTAATGAAAAACTGTTTTTT.